The rows below give T cell receptor beta chains drawn from one sample of a study of resident and recirculating memory T cells in vitiligo. Libraries were prepared by immunoSEQ multiplex PCR; TCRdb keeps only in-frame clonotypes and omits some of them. There are around 76,000 clones in the sample; approximately 90% occur only once, and around 4.7% lies in the top ten. Source material: blood. Source of these receptors: a male donor with vitiligo. CDR3s include the opening cysteine and the closing phenylalanine or tryptophan. Fields, in order: clone size, J gene, V gene, D gene, CDR3 DNA, CDR3 protein. The D gene is left open where the match is weak. The size field is filled for only some rows; it gives once, few, many or a size class.

clone size: once
J gene: TRBJ2-5
V gene: TRBV6-5
D gene: .
CDR3 DNA: TGTGCCAGCAGGGGCGGGAAAGAGACCCAGTACTTC
CDR3 protein: CASRGGKETQYF

clone size: few
J gene: TRBJ1-2
V gene: TRBV6-5
D gene: .
CDR3 DNA: TGTGCCAGCGAGGGTAGGGAAGGCTACACCTTC
CDR3 protein: CASEGREGYTF

clone size: .
J gene: TRBJ1-2
V gene: TRBV30
D gene: .
CDR3 DNA: TGTGCCTGGGACATTAACTATGGCTACACCTTC
CDR3 protein: CAWDINYGYTF

clone size: .
J gene: TRBJ2-3
V gene: TRBV4-3
D gene: TRBD2
CDR3 DNA: TGCGCCAGCAGCCAAGTCGTAGCGGGGGGGTACGGTACGCAGTATTTT
CDR3 protein: CASSQVVAGGYGTQYF

clone size: .
J gene: TRBJ1-1
V gene: TRBV19
D gene: TRBD1
CDR3 DNA: TGTGCCAGTTGGACAGGGGGCACTGAAGCTTTCTTT
CDR3 protein: CASWTGGTEAFF

clone size: .
J gene: TRBJ1-1
V gene: TRBV4-3
D gene: .
CDR3 DNA: TGCGCCAGCAGCCAAGATATTGTGAAAGGAGGCACTGAAGCTTTCTTT
CDR3 protein: CASSQDIVKGGTEAFF

clone size: .
J gene: TRBJ1-2
V gene: TRBV10-3
D gene: TRBD1
CDR3 DNA: TGTGCCATCACCCGGACAGGGGGCGACTTTAACTATGGCTACACCTTC
CDR3 protein: CAITRTGGDFNYGYTF

clone size: .
J gene: TRBJ2-7
V gene: TRBV2
D gene: .
CDR3 DNA: TGTGCCAGCAGCTCCACGGACGAGCAGTACTTC
CDR3 protein: CASSSTDEQYF

clone size: .
J gene: TRBJ1-4
V gene: TRBV7-9
D gene: TRBD1
CDR3 DNA: TGTGCCAGCAGCCGGACAGGGGCTAATGAAAAACTGTTTTTT
CDR3 protein: CASSRTGANEKLFF

clone size: .
J gene: TRBJ1-5
V gene: TRBV28
D gene: .
CDR3 DNA: TGTGCCAGCATACCCGGAGATTATAGCAATCAGCCCCAGCATTTT
CDR3 protein: CASIPGDYSNQPQHF

clone size: .
J gene: TRBJ1-4
V gene: TRBV6-5
D gene: TRBD1
CDR3 DNA: TGTGCCAGCACCGGGGACAGGGTTAATGAAAAACTGTTTTTT
CDR3 protein: CASTGDRVNEKLFF

clone size: .
J gene: TRBJ1-5
V gene: TRBV13
D gene: TRBD1
CDR3 DNA: TGTGCCAGCAGCCACAGGGGCGCTGGTCAGCCCCAGCATTTT
CDR3 protein: CASSHRGAGQPQHF

clone size: .
J gene: TRBJ1-1
V gene: TRBV7-2
D gene: .
CDR3 DNA: TGTGCCAGCAGCTTTCTCCCCACACCCGACACAGGGATCGGTGAAGCTTTCTTT
CDR3 protein: CASSFLPTPDTGIGEAFF

clone size: .
J gene: TRBJ1-2
V gene: TRBV5-6
D gene: .
CDR3 DNA: TGTGCCAGCAGCCCGGACAGAAAAACCTATGGCTACACCTTC
CDR3 protein: CASSPDRKTYGYTF

clone size: .
J gene: TRBJ2-7
V gene: TRBV18
D gene: .
CDR3 DNA: TGTGCCAGCTCACCGAGCCCCCGAGGGGGGGGGCCCTACGAGCAGTACTTC
CDR3 protein: CASSPSPRGGGPYEQYF

clone size: once
J gene: TRBJ2-2
V gene: TRBV5-4
D gene: .
CDR3 DNA: TGTGCCAGCAGCTTGGATCCCCCCAGGGAGCTGTTTTTT
CDR3 protein: CASSLDPPRELFF

clone size: .
J gene: TRBJ2-4
V gene: TRBV19
D gene: TRBD1
CDR3 DNA: TGTGCCAGCAGGCCGACAGGGAAAAACATTCAGTACTTC
CDR3 protein: CASRPTGKNIQYF

clone size: .
J gene: TRBJ2-1
V gene: TRBV27
D gene: TRBD2
CDR3 DNA: TGTGCCAGCAGTTCCTTCCCGGGACTAGCGGGGGGGACGGAGAACGAGCAGTTCTTC
CDR3 protein: CASSSFPGLAGGTENEQFF

clone size: .
J gene: TRBJ1-2
V gene: TRBV7-9
D gene: .
CDR3 DNA: TGTGCCAGCAGCTTAGCAACCGGGCCCTACAGGCCTGAGGATGGCTACACCTTC
CDR3 protein: CASSLATGPYRPEDGYTF

clone size: .
J gene: TRBJ2-1
V gene: TRBV2
D gene: TRBD2
CDR3 DNA: TGTGCCAGCAGTGAATTGGTAGCGGGGGGCCAGCGGGATGAGCAGTTCTTC
CDR3 protein: CASSELVAGGQRDEQFF

clone size: .
J gene: TRBJ2-1
V gene: TRBV5-6
D gene: .
CDR3 DNA: TGTGCCAGCAGCAAAGGGGACAATGAGCAGTTCTTC
CDR3 protein: CASSKGDNEQFF

clone size: .
J gene: TRBJ1-2
V gene: TRBV25-1
D gene: .
CDR3 DNA: TGTGCCAGCAGTGAATCAAGGCAGTGGGGGGTCTATGGCTACACCTTC
CDR3 protein: CASSESRQWGVYGYTF

clone size: .
J gene: TRBJ2-7
V gene: TRBV6-1
D gene: TRBD1
CDR3 DNA: TGTGCCAGCAGTGAGGACCGGGACAGCATCTCCTACGAGCAGTACTTC
CDR3 protein: CASSEDRDSISYEQYF

clone size: .
J gene: TRBJ1-2
V gene: TRBV4-1
D gene: TRBD1
CDR3 DNA: TGCGCCAGCAGCCACCCCTCCAGGGGGACCTATGGCTACACCTTC
CDR3 protein: CASSHPSRGTYGYTF

clone size: .
J gene: TRBJ2-5
V gene: TRBV5-4
D gene: TRBD2
CDR3 DNA: TGTGCCAGCAGCCCGACTAGCGGGGGGCGGGAGACCCAGTACTTC
CDR3 protein: CASSPTSGGRETQYF

clone size: .
J gene: TRBJ1-1
V gene: TRBV2
D gene: .
CDR3 DNA: TGTGCCAGCAGGGGGAGGCTAATGAACACTGAAGCTTTCTTT
CDR3 protein: CASRGRLMNTEAFF

clone size: .
J gene: TRBJ2-7
V gene: TRBV6-5
D gene: TRBD1
CDR3 DNA: TGTGCCAGCAGTTACTCCGGACAGGGGTCTTACGAGCAGTACTTC
CDR3 protein: CASSYSGQGSYEQYF

clone size: .
J gene: TRBJ1-6
V gene: TRBV7-2
D gene: .
CDR3 DNA: TGTGCCAGCACCCCGGGACAAAATAATTCACCCCTCCACTTT
CDR3 protein: CASTPGQNNSPLHF

clone size: .
J gene: TRBJ1-6
V gene: TRBV4-3
D gene: .
CDR3 DNA: TGCGCCAGCAGCCCCAGCGGGACCTATAATTCACCCCTCCACTTT
CDR3 protein: CASSPSGTYNSPLHF

clone size: .
J gene: TRBJ1-6
V gene: TRBV4-3
D gene: .
CDR3 DNA: TGCGCCAGCAGCCAAGAACAGGAGACAGTTAATTCACCCCTCCACTTT
CDR3 protein: CASSQEQETVNSPLHF

clone size: .
J gene: TRBJ2-5
V gene: TRBV5-1
D gene: TRBD2
CDR3 DNA: TGCGCCAGCAGCCCCCGCTGGCGGGGGGCCCAAGAGACCCAGTACTTC
CDR3 protein: CASSPRWRGAQETQYF

clone size: .
J gene: TRBJ2-5
V gene: TRBV7-2
D gene: .
CDR3 DNA: TGTGCCAGCAGCTCGGGGAAGACCCAGTACTTC
CDR3 protein: CASSSGKTQYF

clone size: .
J gene: TRBJ2-3
V gene: TRBV19
D gene: .
CDR3 DNA: TGTGCCAGTAGTCCCACAGGCGGCCTGTTCGATACGCAGTATTTT
CDR3 protein: CASSPTGGLFDTQYF

clone size: .
J gene: TRBJ2-3
V gene: TRBV7-9
D gene: TRBD1
CDR3 DNA: TGTGCCAGCAGCCCGGCTAGGGGGCACCAAGGTGGAGATACGCAGTATTTT
CDR3 protein: CASSPARGHQGGDTQYF

clone size: many
J gene: TRBJ1-1
V gene: TRBV6-1
D gene: TRBD1
CDR3 DNA: TGTGCCAGCAGTGAAGAGTGGCGACAGGGGGTCACTGAAGCTTTCTTT
CDR3 protein: CASSEEWRQGVTEAFF

clone size: once
J gene: TRBJ2-1
V gene: TRBV2
D gene: TRBD1
CDR3 DNA: TGTGCCAGCAACGACAGGGGCGCCTACAATGAGCAGTTCTTC
CDR3 protein: CASNDRGAYNEQFF

clone size: .
J gene: TRBJ2-7
V gene: TRBV27
D gene: TRBD1
CDR3 DNA: TGTGCCAGCAGTTTGGGACAGGGGGCTTACGAGCAGTACTTC
CDR3 protein: CASSLGQGAYEQYF

clone size: .
J gene: TRBJ2-7
V gene: TRBV27
D gene: TRBD1
CDR3 DNA: TGTGCCAGCAGTTTTAACAGGGGCGAGCAGTACTTC
CDR3 protein: CASSFNRGEQYF

clone size: .
J gene: TRBJ1-5
V gene: TRBV28
D gene: TRBD1
CDR3 DNA: TGTGCCAGCAGTTACCGGACAGGGACCAATCAGCCCCAGCATTTT
CDR3 protein: CASSYRTGTNQPQHF

clone size: .
J gene: TRBJ1-2
V gene: TRBV11-2
D gene: TRBD1
CDR3 DNA: TGTGCCAGCAGCCCCGGGACAGCAAGGGGCTACACCTTC
CDR3 protein: CASSPGTARGYTF

clone size: .
J gene: TRBJ1-5
V gene: TRBV6-5
D gene: .
CDR3 DNA: TGTGCCAGCAGTTACAACGGTGATCAGCCCCAGCATTTT
CDR3 protein: CASSYNGDQPQHF

clone size: .
J gene: TRBJ2-7
V gene: TRBV21-1
D gene: .
CDR3 DNA: TGCCGTGTGGGAGGCAGGGATGGTTACGAGCAGTACTTC
CDR3 protein: CRVGGRDGYEQYF

clone size: .
J gene: TRBJ2-7
V gene: TRBV19
D gene: TRBD1
CDR3 DNA: TGTGCCAGGGATCCGGGACAGACCTACGAGCAGTACTTC
CDR3 protein: CARDPGQTYEQYF

clone size: .
J gene: TRBJ2-2
V gene: TRBV4-2
D gene: TRBD2
CDR3 DNA: TGTGCCAGCAGCCAAGTATTAACTAGCGCGAACACCGGGGAGCTGTTTTTT
CDR3 protein: CASSQVLTSANTGELFF

clone size: .
J gene: TRBJ1-5
V gene: TRBV4-3
D gene: .
CDR3 DNA: TGCGCCAGCAGGCGACAGGTTCCTGATCAGCCCCAGCATTTT
CDR3 protein: CASRRQVPDQPQHF

clone size: .
J gene: TRBJ2-3
V gene: TRBV6-7
D gene: TRBD2
CDR3 DNA: TGTGCCAGCAGTTACGCCGGGAGGACAGATACGCAGTATTTT
CDR3 protein: CASSYAGRTDTQYF

clone size: .
J gene: TRBJ2-7
V gene: TRBV2
D gene: TRBD1
CDR3 DNA: TGTGCCAGCAGAGACAGGGGGAGTTCCTACGAGCAGTACTTC
CDR3 protein: CASRDRGSSYEQYF

clone size: .
J gene: TRBJ2-7
V gene: TRBV7-9
D gene: TRBD1
CDR3 DNA: TGTGCCAGCAGCCGGGTGCAGGGGGCGGTGGGAGAGCAGTACTTC
CDR3 protein: CASSRVQGAVGEQYF

clone size: .
J gene: TRBJ1-6
V gene: TRBV11-3
D gene: .
CDR3 DNA: TGTGCCAGCAGCCTGGGACTTAATAATTCACCCCTCCACTTT
CDR3 protein: CASSLGLNNSPLHF

clone size: .
J gene: TRBJ2-5
V gene: TRBV25-1
D gene: TRBD2
CDR3 DNA: TGTGCCAGCAGTGTGACCCGACTAGCGGGGCAAGAGACCCAGTACTTC
CDR3 protein: CASSVTRLAGQETQYF

clone size: .
J gene: TRBJ1-1
V gene: TRBV10-3
D gene: .
CDR3 DNA: TGTGCCATCAGCTACTACCTTGGGGACATGAACACTGAAGCTTTCTTT
CDR3 protein: CAISYYLGDMNTEAFF